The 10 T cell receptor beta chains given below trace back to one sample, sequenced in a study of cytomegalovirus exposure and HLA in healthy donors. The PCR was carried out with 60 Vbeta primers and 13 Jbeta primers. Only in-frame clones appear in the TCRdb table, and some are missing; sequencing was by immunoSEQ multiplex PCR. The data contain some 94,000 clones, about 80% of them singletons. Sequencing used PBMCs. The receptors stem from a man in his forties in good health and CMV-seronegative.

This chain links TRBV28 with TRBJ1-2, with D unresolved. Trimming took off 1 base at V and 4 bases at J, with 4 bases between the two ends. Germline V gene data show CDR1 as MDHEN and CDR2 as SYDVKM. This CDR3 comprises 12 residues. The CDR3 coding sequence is TGTGCCAGCAGTTTATCCCTCTATGGCTACACCTTC. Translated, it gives CASSLSLYGYTF.

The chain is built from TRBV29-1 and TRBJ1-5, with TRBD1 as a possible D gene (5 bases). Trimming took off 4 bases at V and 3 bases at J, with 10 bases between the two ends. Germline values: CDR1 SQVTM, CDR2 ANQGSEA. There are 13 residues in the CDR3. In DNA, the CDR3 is TGCAGCGTTGTTTCGGGGGTCAATCAGCCCCAGCATTTT. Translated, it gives CSVVSGVNQPQHF.

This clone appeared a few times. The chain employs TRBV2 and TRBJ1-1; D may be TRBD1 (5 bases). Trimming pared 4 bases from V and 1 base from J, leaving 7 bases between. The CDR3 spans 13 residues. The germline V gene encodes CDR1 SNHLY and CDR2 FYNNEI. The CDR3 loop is CASSGQWNTEAFF. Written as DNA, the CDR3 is TGTGCCAGCAGTGGACAGTGGAACACTGAAGCTTTCTTT.

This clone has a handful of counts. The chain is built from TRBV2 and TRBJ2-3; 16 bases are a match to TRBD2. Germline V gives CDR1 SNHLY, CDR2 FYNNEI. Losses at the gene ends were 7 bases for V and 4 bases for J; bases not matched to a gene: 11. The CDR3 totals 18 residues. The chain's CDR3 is CASNRPGLAGGQADTQYF. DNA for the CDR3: TGTGCCAGCAACAGACCGGGACTAGCGGGAGGGCAAGCAGATACGCAGTATTTT.

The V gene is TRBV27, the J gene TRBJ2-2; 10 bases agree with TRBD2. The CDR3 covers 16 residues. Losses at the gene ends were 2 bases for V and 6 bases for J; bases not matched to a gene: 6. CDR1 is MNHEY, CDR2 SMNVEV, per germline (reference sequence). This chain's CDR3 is CASSLGAGGPAGELFF. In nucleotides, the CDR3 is TGTGCCAGCAGTTTAGGAGCGGGAGGGCCTGCCGGGGAGCTGTTTTTT.

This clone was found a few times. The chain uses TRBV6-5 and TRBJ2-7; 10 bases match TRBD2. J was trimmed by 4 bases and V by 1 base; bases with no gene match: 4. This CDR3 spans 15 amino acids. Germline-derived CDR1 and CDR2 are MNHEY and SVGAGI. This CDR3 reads CASSYLAGGRYEQYF. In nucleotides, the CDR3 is TGTGCCAGCAGTTACTTAGCGGGAGGAAGATACGAGCAGTACTTC.

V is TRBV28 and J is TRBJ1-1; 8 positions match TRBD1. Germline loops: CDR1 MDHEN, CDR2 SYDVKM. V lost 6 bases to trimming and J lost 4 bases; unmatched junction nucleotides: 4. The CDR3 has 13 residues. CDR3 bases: TGTGCCAGCAGGTTGACAGGGGCCACTGAAGCTTTCTTT. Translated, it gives CASRLTGATEAFF.

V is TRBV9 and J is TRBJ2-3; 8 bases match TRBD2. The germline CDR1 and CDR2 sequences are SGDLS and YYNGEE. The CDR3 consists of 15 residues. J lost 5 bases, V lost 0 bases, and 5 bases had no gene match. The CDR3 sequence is CASSVAERGIDTQYF. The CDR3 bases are TGTGCCAGCAGCGTAGCAGAGCGGGGGATAGATACGCAGTATTTT.

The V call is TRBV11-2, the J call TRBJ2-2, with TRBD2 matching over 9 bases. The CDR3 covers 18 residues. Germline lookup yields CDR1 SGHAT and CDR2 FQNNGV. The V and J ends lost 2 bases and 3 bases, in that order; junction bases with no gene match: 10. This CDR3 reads CASSLRIAGVLDTGELFF. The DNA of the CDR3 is TGTGCCAGCAGCTTAAGGATAGCGGGGGTTTTAGACACCGGGGAGCTGTTTTTT.

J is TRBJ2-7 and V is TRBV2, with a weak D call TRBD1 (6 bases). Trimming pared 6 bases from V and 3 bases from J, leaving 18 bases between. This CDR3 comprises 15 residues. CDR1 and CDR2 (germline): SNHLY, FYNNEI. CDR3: CASRRRTVTSYEQYF. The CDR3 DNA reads TGTGCCAGCAGGCGACGGACAGTAACTAGCTACGAGCAGTACTTC.